This T cell receptor (beta chain) is from a study of immune characterization of retroperitoneal liposarcoma. CDR3 length: 15 residues. TCRdb recomputed calls from the PCR reads with MiXCR, one row per CDR3 protein. The repertoire holds over 8,000 distinct CDR3 sequences, around 37% seen once, with under 30% in the top ten. About this clonotype itself: A much bigger clone sits one base away, suggesting this may be a read error.

This sequence joins TRBV12-3 or TRBV12-4 and TRBJ2-1, with D maybe TRBD1 (7 bases). The specimen sequenced was tumor tissue. This receptor was obtained from a male donor with retroperitoneal liposarcoma. The DNA for the CDR3 is TGTGCCAGCAGTCCCGGCAGGGGGGTATCCTACGAGCAGGACTTC. Translated: CASSPGRGVSYEQDF.